This T cell receptor (beta chain) originates from a study of PD-1 blockade in mismatch repair-deficient tumors. Study-level background: Patients had approximately 13 mismatch repair-deficient cancer types and were previously treated and progressing.

All patients were mismatch repair deficient, assessed by either PCR or immunohistochemistry. TCRs were sequenced from a few patients responding to pembrolizumab. The V and J ends lost 6 bases and 7 bases respectively, with 18 bases between them. The CDR3 extends over 14 amino acids. The germline CDR1 and CDR2 sequences are MDHEN and SYDVKM. Sequencing was performed with immunoSEQ multiplex PCR; in TCRdb, only in-frame clones are kept and a portion is missing. The sample lists 85,000 to 130,000 clones; 82% were seen once. Study outcomes and limitations: Tumor-resident clones, often absent from pretreatment blood, expanded after pembrolizumab and then contracted.

With regard to this clone: Its matching antigen is unknown.

The source is an adult with mismatch repair-deficient cancer. This chain connects TRBV28 to TRBJ1-1; D is undetermined. The material was peripheral blood, obtained 35 to 37 weeks after starting pembrolizumab. The CDR3 here is CASRPLRSENEAFF. The CDR3 DNA reads TGTGCCAGCAGACCTCTCCGGAGCGAAAATGAAGCTTTCTTT.